This TCR beta chain was captured in a study of shared clonotypes between healthy human individuals. The overall study: Each donor's CD4 naive and CD4 memory cells filled three plates apiece, CD8 naive two, and CD8 memory one. Study findings and constraints: The researchers took only blood, and tissue repertoires probably look different.

Assay: immunoSEQ multiplex PCR; the TCRdb copy retains only in-frame clones and omits some. The table shows about 1 million clones, with under 80% occurring only once. This clone was found a few times. The target antigen is unknown. Into CD45RA+ naive and CD45RA-negative memory subsets, the CD4+ cells were split. This CDR3 comprises 14 residues. Germline V gene data show CDR1 as SNHLY and CDR2 as FYNNEI. Trimming pared 5 bases from V and 7 bases from J, leaving 18 bases between. The sequenced material came from memory CD4+ T cells sorted from blood. Subset of the sample: CD45RA-negative fraction. This TCR derives from a young man in good health. The genes are TRBV2 and TRBJ2-7; unclear D gene. Here the CDR3 reads CASSPRTASGEQYF. CDR3 coding DNA: TGTGCCAGCAGTCCACGGACGGCCTCTGGGGAGCAGTACTTC.